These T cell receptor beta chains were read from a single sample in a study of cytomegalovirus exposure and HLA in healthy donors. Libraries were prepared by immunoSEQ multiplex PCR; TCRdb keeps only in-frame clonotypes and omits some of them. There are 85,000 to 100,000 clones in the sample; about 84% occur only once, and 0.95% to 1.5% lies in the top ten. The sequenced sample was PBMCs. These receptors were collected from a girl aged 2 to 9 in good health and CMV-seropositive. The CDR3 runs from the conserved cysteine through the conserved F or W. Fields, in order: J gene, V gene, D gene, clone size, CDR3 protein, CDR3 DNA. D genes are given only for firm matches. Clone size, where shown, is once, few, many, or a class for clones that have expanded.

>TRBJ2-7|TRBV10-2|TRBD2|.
CASRGGLAGLREQYF
TGCGCCAGCAGGGGGGGACTAGCGGGATTGAGGGAGCAGTACTTC
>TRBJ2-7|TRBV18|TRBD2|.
CASSPAGSGRRKQYF
TGTGCCAGCTCACCGGCGGGTAGCGGGAGGCGCAAGCAGTACTTC
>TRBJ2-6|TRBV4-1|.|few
CASSQEAYRRDSGANVLTF
TGCGCCAGCAGCCAAGAGGCCTACAGGAGGGACTCTGGGGCCAACGTCCTGACTTTC
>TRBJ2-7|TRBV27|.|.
CASSLIANPRNSYEQYF
TGTGCCAGCAGTTTAATAGCGAATCCCAGGAACTCCTACGAGCAGTACTTC
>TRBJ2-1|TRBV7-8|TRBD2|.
CASSGSSGGSSYNEQFF
TGTGCCAGCAGTGGCTCTAGCGGAGGGAGCTCCTACAATGAGCAGTTCTTC
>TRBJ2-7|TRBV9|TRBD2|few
CASRGGTSGSYEQYF
TGTGCCAGCAGGGGGGGGACTAGCGGGAGTTACGAGCAGTACTTC
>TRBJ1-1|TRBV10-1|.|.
CASSADSEAFF
TGCGCCAGCAGTGCTGACTCTGAAGCTTTCTTT
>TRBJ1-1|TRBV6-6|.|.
CASTQGLTEAFF
TGTGCCAGCACTCAGGGGTTGACTGAAGCTTTCTTT
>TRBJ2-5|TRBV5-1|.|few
CASSLGRQSQETQYF
TGCGCCAGCAGCTTGGGGCGACAGTCCCAAGAGACCCAGTACTTC
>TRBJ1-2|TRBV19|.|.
CASTDFNYGYTF
TGTGCCAGTACTGACTTCAACTATGGCTACACCTTC
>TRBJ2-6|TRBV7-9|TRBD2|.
CTSVSWGGSGANVLTF
TGTACCAGCGTAAGTTGGGGGGGGTCTGGGGCCAACGTCCTGACTTTC
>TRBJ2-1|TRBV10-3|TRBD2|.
CAMAFSGGDNEQFF
TGTGCCATGGCCTTCTCCGGGGGGGACAATGAGCAGTTCTTC
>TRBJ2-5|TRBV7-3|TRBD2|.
CASSLGSAGGPQYF
TGTGCCAGCAGCTTAGGGTCAGCGGGAGGTCCCCAGTACTTC
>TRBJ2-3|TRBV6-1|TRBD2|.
CASSNSGRVTDTQYF
TGTGCCAGCAGTAATAGCGGGAGAGTCACAGATACGCAGTATTTT
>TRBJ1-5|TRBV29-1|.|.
CSVGGAGSQPQHF
TGCAGCGTGGGGGGGGCAGGGTCTCAGCCCCAGCATTTT
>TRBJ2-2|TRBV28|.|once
CATEAEYTGELFF
TGTGCCACCGAGGCGGAATACACCGGGGAGCTGTTTTTT
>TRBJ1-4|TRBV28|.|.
CASSLRDIGEKLFF
TGTGCCAGCAGCCTTCGGGACATAGGAGAAAAACTGTTTTTT
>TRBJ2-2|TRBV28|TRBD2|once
CASFGLAGNTNTGELFF
TGTGCCAGCTTTGGACTAGCGGGTAATACGAACACCGGGGAGCTGTTTTTT
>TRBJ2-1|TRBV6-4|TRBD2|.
CASSPTSVSYNEQFF
TGTGCCAGCAGCCCAACTAGCGTCTCCTACAATGAGCAGTTCTTC
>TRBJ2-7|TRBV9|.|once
CASSVAYHQGFSYEQYF
TGTGCCAGCAGCGTAGCCTATCACCAGGGATTCTCCTACGAGCAGTACTTC
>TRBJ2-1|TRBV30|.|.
CAWRGQFLPEQFF
TGTGCCTGGAGAGGACAATTTTTACCTGAGCAGTTCTTC
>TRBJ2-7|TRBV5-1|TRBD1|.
CASSLAVTGVYEQYF
TGCGCCAGCAGCTTGGCCGTGACAGGGGTGTACGAGCAGTACTTC
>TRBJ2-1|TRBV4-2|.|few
CASSQEEAGLFRNEQFF
TGTGCCAGCAGCCAAGAAGAGGCAGGGTTATTCCGGAATGAGCAGTTCTTC
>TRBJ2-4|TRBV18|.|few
CASSPRQGGTKNIQYF
TGTGCCAGCTCACCGAGACAGGGAGGAACCAAAAACATTCAGTACTTC
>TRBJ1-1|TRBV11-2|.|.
CASSLGEGATEAFF
TGTGCCAGCAGCTTAGGGGAGGGCGCCACTGAAGCTTTCTTT
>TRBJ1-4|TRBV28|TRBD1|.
CASRGWGQGNEKLFF
TGTGCCAGCAGGGGATGGGGACAGGGCAATGAAAAACTGTTTTTT
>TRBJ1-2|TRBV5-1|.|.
CASSFAAYNYGYTF
TGCGCCAGCAGCTTCGCGGCCTATAACTATGGCTACACCTTC
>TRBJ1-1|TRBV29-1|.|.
CSVAEMGAFAEAFF
TGCAGCGTTGCCGAGATGGGGGCTTTCGCTGAAGCTTTCTTT
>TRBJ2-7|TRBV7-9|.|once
CASSATGNYEQYF
TGTGCCAGCAGCGCGACAGGCAACTACGAGCAGTACTTC
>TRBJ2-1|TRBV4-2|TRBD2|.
CASSRLREDNEQFF
TGTGCCAGCAGCCGACTCCGGGAGGACAATGAGCAGTTCTTC
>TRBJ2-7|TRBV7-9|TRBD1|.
CASSDGQVLYEQYF
TGTGCCAGCAGCGACGGACAGGTATTATACGAGCAGTACTTC
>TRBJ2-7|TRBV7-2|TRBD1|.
CASSSGTGSYEQYF
TGTGCCAGCAGCTCGGGGACAGGGTCCTACGAGCAGTACTTC
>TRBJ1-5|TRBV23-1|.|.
CASSRVQGQLSNQPQHF
TGCGCCAGCAGTAGGGTCCAAGGACAATTGAGCAATCAGCCCCAGCATTTT
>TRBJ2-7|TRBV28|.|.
CASLGLEQYF
TGTGCCAGCCTGGGCCTGGAGCAGTACTTC
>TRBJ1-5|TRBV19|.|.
CASKPGQDYQPQHF
TGTGCCAGTAAACCCGGACAAGACTATCAGCCCCAGCATTTT
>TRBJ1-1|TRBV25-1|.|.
CASSEYYQGNTEAFF
TGTGCCAGCAGTGAATATTACCAGGGGAACACTGAAGCTTTCTTT
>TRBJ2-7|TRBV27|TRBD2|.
CASSSTAGGYEQYF
TGTGCCAGCAGTTCAACAGCGGGGGGTTACGAGCAGTACTTC
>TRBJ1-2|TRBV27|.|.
CASSLSQGYGYTF
TGTGCCAGCAGTTTGTCGCAGGGGTACGGCTACACCTTC
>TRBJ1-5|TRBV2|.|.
CASSRYIREPQHF
TGTGCCAGCAGTCGGTACATCCGGGAGCCCCAGCATTTT
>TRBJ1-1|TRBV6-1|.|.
CASCTGGNTEAFF
TGTGCCTCATGTACGGGAGGGAACACTGAAGCTTTCTTT
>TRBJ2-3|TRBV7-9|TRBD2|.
CASSFPRGGLDTQYF
TGTGCCAGCAGCTTCCCTCGGGGGGGTTTGGATACGCAGTATTTT
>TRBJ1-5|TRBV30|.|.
CAWRLGWGGADQPQHF
TGTGCCTGGAGACTAGGATGGGGGGGGGCCGATCAGCCCCAGCATTTT
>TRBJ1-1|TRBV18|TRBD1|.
CASSHNDRGNTEAFF
TGTGCCAGCTCACATAATGACAGGGGAAACACTGAAGCTTTCTTT
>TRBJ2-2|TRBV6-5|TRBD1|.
CASRAGTANTGELFF
TGTGCCAGCAGGGCCGGGACAGCGAACACCGGGGAGCTGTTTTTT
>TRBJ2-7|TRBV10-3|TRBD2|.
CAIREGLAGKSYEQYF
TGTGCCATCAGAGAGGGACTAGCGGGGAAATCCTACGAGCAGTACTTC
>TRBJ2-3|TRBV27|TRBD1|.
CASSQGLGTDTQYF
TGTGCCAGCTCACAGGGGCTGGGCACAGATACGCAGTATTTT
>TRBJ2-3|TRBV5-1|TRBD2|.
CASSTGTSGTTDTQYF
TGCGCCAGCAGCACCGGGACTAGCGGGACCACAGATACGCAGTATTTT
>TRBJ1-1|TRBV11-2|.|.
CASSSLRRGEMNTEAFF
TGTGCCAGCAGCTCCTTAAGACGGGGGGAGATGAACACTGAAGCTTTCTTT
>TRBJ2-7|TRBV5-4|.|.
CASSYGTTGSEQYF
TGTGCCAGCAGCTACGGGACAACGGGGAGCGAGCAGTACTTC
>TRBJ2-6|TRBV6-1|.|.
CASSANQANVLTF
TGTGCCAGCAGTGCTAATCAGGCCAACGTCCTGACTTTC
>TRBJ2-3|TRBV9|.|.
CASSVVGRLSTDTQYF
TGTGCCAGCAGCGTAGTGGGGCGGCTAAGCACAGATACGCAGTATTTT
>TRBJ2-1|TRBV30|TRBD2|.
CAWSLAGVLGEQFF
TGTGCCTGGAGTCTAGCGGGAGTGTTGGGGGAGCAGTTCTTC
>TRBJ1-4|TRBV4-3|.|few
CASSLLTTGEKLFF
TGCGCCAGCAGCCTGTTGACCACAGGGGAAAAACTGTTTTTT
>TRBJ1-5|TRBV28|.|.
CASSLQGRGNQPQHF
TGTGCCAGCAGTTTACAGGGGAGAGGCAATCAGCCCCAGCATTTT
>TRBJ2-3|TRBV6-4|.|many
CASSEGRTSTDTQYF
TGTGCCAGCAGTGAGGGGCGGACGAGCACAGATACGCAGTATTTT